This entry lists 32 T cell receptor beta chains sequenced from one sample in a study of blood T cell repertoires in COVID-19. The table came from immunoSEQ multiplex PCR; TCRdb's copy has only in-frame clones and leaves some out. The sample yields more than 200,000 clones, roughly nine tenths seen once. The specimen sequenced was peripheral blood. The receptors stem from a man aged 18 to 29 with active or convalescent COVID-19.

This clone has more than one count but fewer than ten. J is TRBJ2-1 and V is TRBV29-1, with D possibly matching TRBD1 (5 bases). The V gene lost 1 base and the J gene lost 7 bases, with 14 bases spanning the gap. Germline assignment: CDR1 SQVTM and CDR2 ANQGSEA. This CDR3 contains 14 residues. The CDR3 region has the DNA TGCAGCGTTGAAGGGGGCAGGGCGGTGAATGAGCAGTTCTTC. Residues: CSVEGGRAVNEQFF.

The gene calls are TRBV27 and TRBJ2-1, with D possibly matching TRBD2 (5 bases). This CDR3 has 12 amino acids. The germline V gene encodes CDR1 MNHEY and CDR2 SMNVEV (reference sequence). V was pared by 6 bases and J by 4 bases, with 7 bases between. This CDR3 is CASRIAYNEQFF. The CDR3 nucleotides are TGTGCCAGCAGGATAGCGTACAATGAGCAGTTCTTC.

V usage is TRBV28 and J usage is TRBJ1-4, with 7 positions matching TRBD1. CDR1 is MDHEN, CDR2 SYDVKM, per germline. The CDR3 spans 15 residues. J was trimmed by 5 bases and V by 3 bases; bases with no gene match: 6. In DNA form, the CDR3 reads TGTGCCAGCAGTTTTAACAGGGGCATAAATGAAAAACTGTTTTTT. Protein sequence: CASSFNRGINEKLFF.

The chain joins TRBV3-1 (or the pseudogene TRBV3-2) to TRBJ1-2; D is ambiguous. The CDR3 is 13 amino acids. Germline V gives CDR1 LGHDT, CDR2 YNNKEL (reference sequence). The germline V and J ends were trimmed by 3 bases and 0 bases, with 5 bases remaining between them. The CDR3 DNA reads TGTGCCAGCAGCCACCCAGCTAACTATGGCTACACCTTC. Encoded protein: CASSHPANYGYTF.

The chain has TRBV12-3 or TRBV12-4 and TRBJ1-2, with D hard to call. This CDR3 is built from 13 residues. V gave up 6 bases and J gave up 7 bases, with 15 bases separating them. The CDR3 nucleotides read TGTGCCAGCAGGCGGATCTTGGGTTCTGGCTACACCTTC. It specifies CASRRILGSGYTF.

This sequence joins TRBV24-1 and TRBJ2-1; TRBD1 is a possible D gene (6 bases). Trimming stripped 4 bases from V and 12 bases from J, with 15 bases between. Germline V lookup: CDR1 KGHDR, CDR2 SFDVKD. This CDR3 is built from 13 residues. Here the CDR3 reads CATSEQNRDGQFF. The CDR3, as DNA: TGTGCCACCAGTGAACAAAACAGGGATGGGCAGTTCTTC.

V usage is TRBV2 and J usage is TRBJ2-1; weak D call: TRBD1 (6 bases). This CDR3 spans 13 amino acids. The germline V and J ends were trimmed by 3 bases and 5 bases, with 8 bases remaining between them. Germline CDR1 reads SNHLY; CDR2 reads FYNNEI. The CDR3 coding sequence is TGTGCCAGCAGTGAGGGGGCGAACAATGAGCAGTTCTTC. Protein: CASSEGANNEQFF.

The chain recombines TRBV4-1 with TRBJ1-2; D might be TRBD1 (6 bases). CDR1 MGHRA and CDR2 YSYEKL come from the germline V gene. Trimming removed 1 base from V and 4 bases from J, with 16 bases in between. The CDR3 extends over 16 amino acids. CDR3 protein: CASSQVGTQITYGYTF. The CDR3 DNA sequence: TGCGCCAGCAGCCAAGTCGGGACACAGATTACCTATGGCTACACCTTC.

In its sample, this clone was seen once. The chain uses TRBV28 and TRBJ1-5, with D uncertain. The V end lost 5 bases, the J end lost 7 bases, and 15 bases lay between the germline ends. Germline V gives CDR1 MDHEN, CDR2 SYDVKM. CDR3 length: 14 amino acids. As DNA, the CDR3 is TGTGCCAGCAGTCACGGTGGACGGGGACAGCCCCAGCATTTT. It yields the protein CASSHGGRGQPQHF.

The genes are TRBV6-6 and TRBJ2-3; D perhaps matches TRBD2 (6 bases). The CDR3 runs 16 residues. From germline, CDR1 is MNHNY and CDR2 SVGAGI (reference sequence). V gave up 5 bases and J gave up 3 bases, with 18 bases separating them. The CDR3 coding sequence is TGTGCCAGCAGTCGAACCGCAGGAGGGATGACAGATACGCAGTATTTT. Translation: CASSRTAGGMTDTQYF.

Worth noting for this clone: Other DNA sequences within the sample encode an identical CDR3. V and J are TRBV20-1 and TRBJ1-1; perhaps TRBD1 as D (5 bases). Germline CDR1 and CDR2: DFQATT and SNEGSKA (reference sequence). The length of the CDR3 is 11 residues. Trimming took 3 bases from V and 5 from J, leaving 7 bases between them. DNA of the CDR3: TGCAGTGCTAGGGGGGGGACTGAAGCTTTCTTT. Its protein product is CSARGGTEAFF.

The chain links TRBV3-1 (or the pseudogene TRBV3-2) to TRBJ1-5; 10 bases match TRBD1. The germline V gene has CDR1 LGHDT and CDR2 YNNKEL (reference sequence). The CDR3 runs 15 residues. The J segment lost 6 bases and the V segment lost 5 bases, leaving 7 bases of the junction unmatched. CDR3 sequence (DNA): TGTGCCAGCAGCTACGGACAGGGGGGAAGTCAGCCCCAGCATTTT. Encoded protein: CASSYGQGGSQPQHF.

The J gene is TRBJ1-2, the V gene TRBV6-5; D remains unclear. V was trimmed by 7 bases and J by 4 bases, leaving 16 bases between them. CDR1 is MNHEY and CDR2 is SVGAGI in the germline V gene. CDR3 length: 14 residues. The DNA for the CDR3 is TGTGCCAGCATCTCCAGCTCCGGGTTCTATGGCTACACCTTC. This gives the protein CASISSSGFYGYTF.

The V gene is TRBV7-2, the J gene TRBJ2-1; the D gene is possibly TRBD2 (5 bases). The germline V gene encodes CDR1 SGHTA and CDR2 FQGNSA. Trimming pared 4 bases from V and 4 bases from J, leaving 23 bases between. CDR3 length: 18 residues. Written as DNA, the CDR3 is TGTGCCAGCAGCTCCGCCCTAGGGCCCGGGAACGGGTACAATGAGCAGTTCTTC. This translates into CASSSALGPGNGYNEQFF.

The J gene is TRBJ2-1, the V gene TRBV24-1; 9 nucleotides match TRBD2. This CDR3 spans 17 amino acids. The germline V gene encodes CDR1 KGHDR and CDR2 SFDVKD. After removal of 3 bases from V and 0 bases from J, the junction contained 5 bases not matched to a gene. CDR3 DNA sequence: TGTGCCACCAGTGATCGACTAGCGGCCAGCTCCTACAATGAGCAGTTCTTC. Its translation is CATSDRLAASSYNEQFF.

CDR3 residues: CASSYPPGRARGQFF. DNA for the CDR3: TGTGCCAGCAGTTACCCACCCGGACGGGCCAGGGGGCAGTTCTTC. This chain connects TRBV6-2 or TRBV6-3 to TRBJ2-1, with TRBD1 as a possible D gene (6 bases). Looked up from germline, CDR1 is MNHEY and CDR2 is SVGEGT. V lost 2 bases to trimming and J lost 12 bases, with 20 bases between them. This CDR3 region has 15 residues.

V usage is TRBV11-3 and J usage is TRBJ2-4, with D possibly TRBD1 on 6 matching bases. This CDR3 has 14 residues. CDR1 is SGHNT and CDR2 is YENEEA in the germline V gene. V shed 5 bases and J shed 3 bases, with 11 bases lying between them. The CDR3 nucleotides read TGTGCCAGCAGCGACCGGGACAACAAAAACATTCAGTACTTC. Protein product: CASSDRDNKNIQYF.

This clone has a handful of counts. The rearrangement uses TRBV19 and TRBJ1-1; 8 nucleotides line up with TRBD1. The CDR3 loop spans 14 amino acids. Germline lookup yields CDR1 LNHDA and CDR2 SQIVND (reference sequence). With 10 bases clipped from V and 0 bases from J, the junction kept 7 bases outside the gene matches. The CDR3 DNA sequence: TGTGCCACTAGGACAGGGACATTGAACACTGAAGCTTTCTTT. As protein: CATRTGTLNTEAFF.

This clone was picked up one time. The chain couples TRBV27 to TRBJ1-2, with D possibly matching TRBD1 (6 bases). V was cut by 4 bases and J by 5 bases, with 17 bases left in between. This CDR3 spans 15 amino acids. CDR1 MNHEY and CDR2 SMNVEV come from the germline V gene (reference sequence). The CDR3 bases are TGTGCCAGCAGTTCGGGACACAAGGGGGTGTATGGCTACACCTTC. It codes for CASSSGHKGVYGYTF.

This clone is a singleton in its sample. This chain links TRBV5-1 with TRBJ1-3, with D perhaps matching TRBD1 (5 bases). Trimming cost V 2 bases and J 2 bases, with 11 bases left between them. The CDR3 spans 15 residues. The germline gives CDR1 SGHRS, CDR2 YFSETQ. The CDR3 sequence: CASSLPGLAGNTIYF. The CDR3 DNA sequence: TGCGCCAGCAGCTTACCGGGACTTGCTGGAAACACCATATATTTT.

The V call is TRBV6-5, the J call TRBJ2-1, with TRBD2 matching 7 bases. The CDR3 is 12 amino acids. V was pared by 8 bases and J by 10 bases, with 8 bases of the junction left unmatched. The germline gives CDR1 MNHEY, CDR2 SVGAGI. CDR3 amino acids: CASRGGPREQFF. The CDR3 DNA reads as TGTGCCAGCCGCGGGGGACCCCGGGAGCAGTTCTTC.

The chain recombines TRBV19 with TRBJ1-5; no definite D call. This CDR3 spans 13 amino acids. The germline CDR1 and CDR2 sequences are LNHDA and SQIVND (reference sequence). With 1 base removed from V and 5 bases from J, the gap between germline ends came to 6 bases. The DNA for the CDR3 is TGTGCCAGTAGTATAGGATCGGATCAGCCCCAGCATTTT. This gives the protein CASSIGSDQPQHF.

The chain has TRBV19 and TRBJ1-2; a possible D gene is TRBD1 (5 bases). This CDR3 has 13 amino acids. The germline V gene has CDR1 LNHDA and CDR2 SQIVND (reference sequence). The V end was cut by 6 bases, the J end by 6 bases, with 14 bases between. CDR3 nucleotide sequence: TGTGCCAGTAGCGGCGGACAAACCCATGGCTACACCTTC. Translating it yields CASSGGQTHGYTF.

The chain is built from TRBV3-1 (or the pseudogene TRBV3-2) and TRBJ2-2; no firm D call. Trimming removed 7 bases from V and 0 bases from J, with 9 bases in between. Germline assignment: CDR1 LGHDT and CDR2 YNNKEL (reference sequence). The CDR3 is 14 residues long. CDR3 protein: CASIDGANTGELFF. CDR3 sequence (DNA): TGTGCCAGCATTGACGGAGCGAACACCGGGGAGCTGTTTTTT.

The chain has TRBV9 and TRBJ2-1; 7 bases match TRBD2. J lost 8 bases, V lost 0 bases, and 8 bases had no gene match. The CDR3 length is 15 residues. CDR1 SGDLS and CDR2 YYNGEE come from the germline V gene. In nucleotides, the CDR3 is TGTGCCAGCAGCGTAGGACGCGGGAGTATGGATGAGCAGTTCTTC. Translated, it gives CASSVGRGSMDEQFF.

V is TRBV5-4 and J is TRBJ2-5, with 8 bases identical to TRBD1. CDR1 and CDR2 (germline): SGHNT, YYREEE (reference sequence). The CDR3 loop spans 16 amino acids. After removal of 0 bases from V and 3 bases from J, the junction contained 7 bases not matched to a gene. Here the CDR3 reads CASSLALQGDKETQYF. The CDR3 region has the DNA TGTGCCAGCAGCTTGGCGCTACAGGGGGATAAAGAGACCCAGTACTTC.

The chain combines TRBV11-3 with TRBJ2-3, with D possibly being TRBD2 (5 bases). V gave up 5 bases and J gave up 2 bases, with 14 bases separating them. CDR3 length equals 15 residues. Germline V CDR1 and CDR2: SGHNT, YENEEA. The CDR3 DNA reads TGTGCCAGCAGCCTGGACTCTGCGGTCACAGATACGCAGTATTTT. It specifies CASSLDSAVTDTQYF.

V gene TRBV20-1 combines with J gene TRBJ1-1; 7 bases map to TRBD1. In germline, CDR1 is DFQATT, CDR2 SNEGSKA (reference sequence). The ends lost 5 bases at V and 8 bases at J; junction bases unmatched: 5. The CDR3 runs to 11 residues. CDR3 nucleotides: TGCAGTGCTGGCTTACAGGGGGAAGCTTTCTTT. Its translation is CSAGLQGEAFF.

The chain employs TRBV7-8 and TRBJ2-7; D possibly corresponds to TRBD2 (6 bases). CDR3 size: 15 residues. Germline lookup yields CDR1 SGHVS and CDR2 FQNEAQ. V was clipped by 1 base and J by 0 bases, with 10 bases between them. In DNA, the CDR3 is TGTGCCAGCAGCTTAGGGGGGAGGTTCTCCTACGAGCAGTACTTC. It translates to CASSLGGRFSYEQYF.

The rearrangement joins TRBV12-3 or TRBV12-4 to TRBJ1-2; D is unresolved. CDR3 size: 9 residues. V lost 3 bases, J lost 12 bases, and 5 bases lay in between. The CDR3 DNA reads TGTGCCAGCAGTTTGCGGGACACCTTC. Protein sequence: CASSLRDTF.

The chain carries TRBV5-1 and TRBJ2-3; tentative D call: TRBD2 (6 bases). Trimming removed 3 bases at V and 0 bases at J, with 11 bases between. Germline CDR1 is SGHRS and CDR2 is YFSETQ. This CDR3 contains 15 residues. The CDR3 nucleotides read TGCGCCAGCAGCTCTCAGCGGGCTAGCACAGATACGCAGTATTTT. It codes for CASSSQRASTDTQYF.

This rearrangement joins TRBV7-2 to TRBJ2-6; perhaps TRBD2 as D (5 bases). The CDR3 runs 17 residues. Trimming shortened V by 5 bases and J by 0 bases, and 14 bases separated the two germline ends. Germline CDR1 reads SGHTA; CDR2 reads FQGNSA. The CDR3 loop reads CASSRQVEVSGANVLTF. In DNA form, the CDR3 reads TGTGCCAGCAGCCGCCAGGTGGAGGTCTCTGGGGCCAACGTCCTGACTTTC.